What follows are 22 T cell receptor beta chains derived from one specimen sequenced in a study of T cell repertoires in cytomegalovirus infection. TCRdb re-analysed the reads in MiXCR, keeping a single row per CDR3 protein. There are nearly 650,000 distinct CDR3 sequences in the sample; roughly 26% occur only once, and less than 10% lies in the top ten. The sequencing sample was made of CD8+ T cells from PBMCs. Source of these receptors: a human donor in good health (CMV status not recorded). Some clones in this sample may be carry-over from other donors' samples.

As to this clonotype: With a much larger clone just one base away, this may be a read error. The rearrangement joins TRBV12-3 or TRBV12-4 to TRBJ1-2; perhaps TRBD1 as D (5 bases). This CDR3 spans 15 amino acids. The V end was cut by 3 bases, the J end by 3 bases, with 14 bases between. The CDR3 DNA is TGTGCCAGCAGTTTGGGGCCAGGCAGCTACTATGGCTACACCTTC. Protein sequence: CASSLGPGSYYGYTF.

This clonotype appeared a few times. J is TRBJ2-1 and V is TRBV15, with 7 bases matching TRBD1. CDR3 size: 17 residues. Per germline, CDR1 LNHNV and CDR2 YYDKDF (reference sequence). J lost 11 bases, V lost 5 bases, and 21 bases had no gene match. CDR3 in DNA: TGTGCCACCAGCCCAGACGTGCGGACAGGATATACAATGAAGCAGTTCTTC. Translating it yields CATSPDVRTGYTMKQFF.

At least ten counts were recorded for this clonotype. CDR3 DNA sequence: TGCGCCAGCAGCCAAGAAGCGGCAGGGTGGGATGAGCAGTTCTTC. This gives the protein CASSQEAAGWDEQFF. The rearrangement links TRBV4-1 to TRBJ2-1; D is possibly TRBD1 or TRBD2 (5 bases each). The CDR3 is made up of 15 amino acids. Germline lookup yields CDR1 MGHRA and CDR2 YSYEKL. Trimming pared 0 bases from V and 8 bases from J, leaving 14 bases between.

This clonotype has at least ten counts. This chain connects TRBV6-6 to TRBJ2-6, with D hard to call. Trimming pared 2 bases from V and 4 bases from J, leaving 12 bases between. The CDR3 spans 16 residues. Germline loops: CDR1 MNHNY, CDR2 SVGAGI (reference sequence). The CDR3 DNA sequence: TGTGCCAGCAGTTACACCGGCGCGCCCGGGGCCAACGTCCTGACTTTC. It encodes CASSYTGAPGANVLTF.

The sample holds many counts of this clonotype. The chain employs TRBV20-1 and TRBJ2-4; D uncertain. The CDR3 is 16 amino acids. Germline V CDR1 and CDR2: DFQATT, SNEGSKA (reference sequence). This CDR3 reads CSAAGPASLSKNIQYF. As DNA, the CDR3 is TGCAGCGCTGCAGGTCCGGCTTCTCTATCCAAAAACATTCAGTACTTC.

The rearrangement joins TRBV13 to TRBJ2-1, with TRBD2 matching 7 bases. CDR1 PRHDT and CDR2 FYEKMQ come from the germline V gene (reference sequence). The CDR3 spans 14 residues. V was pared by 1 base and J by 9 bases, with 6 bases of the junction left unmatched. In nucleotides, the CDR3 is TGTGCCAGCAGCTTAGTAACGCGGGGGAGTGAGCAGTTCTTC. Protein sequence: CASSLVTRGSEQFF.

The table lists this clonotype with many counts. The gene calls are TRBV6-2 or TRBV6-3 and TRBJ2-1, with 8 nucleotides matching TRBD2. With V trimmed by 4 bases and J by 8 bases, 13 bases remained unmatched. The CDR3 has 16 residues. From germline, CDR1 is MNHEY and CDR2 SVGEGT. The CDR3 DNA is TGTGCCAGCAGTTTGACTAGAGCGGGGGTTTGGGATGAGCAGTTCTTC. Protein sequence: CASSLTRAGVWDEQFF.

This clonotype was picked up many times. The chain has TRBV7-2 and TRBJ1-1, with TRBD1 matching 7 bases. V trimming: 5 bases; J trimming: 5 bases; junction bases outside the gene matches: 17. The CDR3 runs to 17 residues. Germline V gene data show CDR1 as SGHTA and CDR2 as FQGNSA. The CDR3: CASSHTHYTGDQTEAFF. CDR3 coding DNA: TGTGCCAGCAGCCATACACACTATACAGGGGACCAGACTGAAGCTTTCTTT.

This clonotype was picked up many times. J is TRBJ2-2 and V is TRBV7-6; no clear D. V gave up 5 bases and J gave up 5 bases, with 12 bases separating them. Looked up from germline, CDR1 is SGHVS and CDR2 is FNYEAQ. The CDR3 is 14 amino acids. In DNA form, the CDR3 reads TGTGCCAGCAGCCCATCCGACGGTACCGGGGAGCTGTTTTTT. The encoded protein is CASSPSDGTGELFF.

The rearrangement uses TRBV27 and TRBJ2-1; tentative D call: TRBD1 (6 bases). The CDR3 spans 15 residues. In germline, CDR1 is MNHEY, CDR2 SMNVEV (reference sequence). V lost 6 bases, J lost 6 bases, and 18 bases lay in between. CDR3 in amino acids: CASRPGVPGFNEQFF. The CDR3, as DNA: TGTGCCAGCAGACCAGGGGTCCCGGGGTTCAATGAGCAGTTCTTC.

In its sample, this clonotype was seen many times. The chain couples TRBV7-8 to TRBJ1-4; 8 nucleotides line up with TRBD1. Looked up from germline, CDR1 is SGHVS and CDR2 is FQNEAQ. CDR3 length: 16 residues. Trimming cost V 4 bases and J 5 bases; bases outside gene matches: 9. CDR3 coding DNA: TGTGCCAGCAGCTACGATCCTCGGACAGGGAATGAAAAACTGTTTTTT. Its translation is CASSYDPRTGNEKLFF.

This clonotype has only a few counts. The rearrangement links TRBV5-4 to TRBJ1-4, with 9 bases identical to TRBD1. The germline V gene has CDR1 SGHNT and CDR2 YYREEE (reference sequence). V trimming: 4 bases; J trimming: 7 bases; junction bases outside the gene matches: 8. There are 15 residues in the CDR3. The CDR3 bases are TGTGCCAGCAGCGAGGACAGGGGAAGGGGTGAAAAACTGTTTTTT. Protein: CASSEDRGRGEKLFF.

The chain carries TRBV6-5 and TRBJ2-1; 9 nucleotides align to TRBD1. Germline lookup yields CDR1 MNHEY and CDR2 SVGAGI. This CDR3 has 14 residues. Trimming removed 8 bases from V and 6 bases from J; junction bases left unmatched: 8. The CDR3 nucleotides read TGTGCCAGCCGTACAGGGGGCCCTTCCAATGAGCAGTTCTTC. The encoded protein is CASRTGGPSNEQFF.

The V and J genes are TRBV6-8 and TRBJ2-7; no firm D call. In germline, CDR1 is MNHGY, CDR2 SAAAGT. CDR3 length: 13 residues. Trimming removed 5 bases from V and 7 bases from J, with 15 bases in between. This CDR3 is CASSPGPVGEQYV. In nucleotides, the CDR3 is TGTGCCAGCAGTCCCGGGCCGGTGGGAGAGCAGTACGTC.

Comment on this clonotype: The DNA is left out, because the CDR3 cannot be placed on it with certainty; the CDR3 is given as TCRdb lists it. The chain carries TRBV7-6 and TRBJ2-2; the DNA was not compared with TRBD2, the D call given in the table. Germline values: CDR1 SGHVS, CDR2 FNYEAQ. Both ends counted, the CDR3 spans 16 residues. The CDR3 spells CASSSSQGLETGELFF.

At least ten counts were recorded for this clonotype. The V gene is TRBV7-9, the J gene TRBJ1-2; D is unresolved. The CDR3 has 14 residues. The germline V and J ends were trimmed by 2 bases and 4 bases, with 11 bases remaining between them. Germline lookup yields CDR1 SEHNR and CDR2 FQNEAQ (reference sequence). Here the CDR3 DNA reads TGTGCCAGCAGCTTACGAGCAGTCTCCTATGGCTACACCTTC. Translation gives CASSLRAVSYGYTF.

The rearrangement uses TRBV7-9 and TRBJ2-7, with D possibly matching TRBD2 (6 bases). The CDR3 has 14 residues. Germline CDR1 and CDR2: SEHNR and FQNEAQ (reference sequence). The V gene lost 3 bases and the J gene lost 0 bases, with 9 bases spanning the gap. The CDR3 loop reads CASSFGGSSYEQYV. DNA of the CDR3: TGTGCCAGCAGCTTTGGGGGGAGCTCCTACGAGCAGTACGTC.

This clonotype was counted between two and nine times. V gene TRBV29-1 combines with J gene TRBJ1-1; a possible D gene is TRBD1 (6 bases). The ends were cut back, 5 bases at V and 0 bases at J, with 10 bases in the middle. Germline values: CDR1 SQVTM, CDR2 ANQGSEA. The CDR3 totals 13 residues. The CDR3 loop reads CSVYRDLNTEAFF. The CDR3 DNA follows: TGCAGCGTTTACAGGGACTTGAACACTGAAGCTTTCTTT.

This sequence joins TRBV12-3 or TRBV12-4 and TRBJ1-1, with no clear D. The CDR3 totals 11 residues. V lost 7 bases to trimming and J lost 7 bases, with 10 bases between them. The CDR3 DNA reads TGTGCCAGCAAACTTTGGGATGAAGCTTTCTTT. Its protein product is CASKLWDEAFF.

This clonotype was observed a handful of times. This sequence joins TRBV24-1 and TRBJ2-2; D unresolved. Between the trimmed V and J ends, which lost 3 bases and 3 bases, there was a span of 13 bases. The CDR3 extends over 16 amino acids. CDR1 and CDR2 (germline): KGHDR, SFDVKD. CDR3 nucleotide sequence: TGTGCCACCAGTGATCGCGGTCACCAAGACACCGGGGAGCTGTTTTTT. Its translation is CATSDRGHQDTGELFF.

This clonotype turned up a few times. The chain uses TRBV19 and TRBJ1-1, with a possible D match to TRBD1 (5 bases). V lost 3 bases, J lost 7 bases, and 12 bases lay in between. The CDR3 length is 13 residues. Germline V CDR1 and CDR2: LNHDA, SQIVND (reference sequence). The CDR3 region has the DNA TGTGCCAGTAGTATCACAGGCACCCGTGAAGCTTTCTTT. Translating it yields CASSITGTREAFF.

This clonotype has just a few counts. The chain recombines TRBV29-1 with TRBJ2-1, with a possible D match to TRBD1 (6 bases). CDR1 and CDR2 (germline): SQVTM, ANQGSEA. V dropped 0 bases and J dropped 0 bases, with 6 bases sitting between them. The CDR3 runs 14 residues. Written as DNA, the CDR3 is TGCAGCGTTGAAGAGGACAGCTCCTACAATGAGCAGTTCTTC. The encoded protein is CSVEEDSSYNEQFF.